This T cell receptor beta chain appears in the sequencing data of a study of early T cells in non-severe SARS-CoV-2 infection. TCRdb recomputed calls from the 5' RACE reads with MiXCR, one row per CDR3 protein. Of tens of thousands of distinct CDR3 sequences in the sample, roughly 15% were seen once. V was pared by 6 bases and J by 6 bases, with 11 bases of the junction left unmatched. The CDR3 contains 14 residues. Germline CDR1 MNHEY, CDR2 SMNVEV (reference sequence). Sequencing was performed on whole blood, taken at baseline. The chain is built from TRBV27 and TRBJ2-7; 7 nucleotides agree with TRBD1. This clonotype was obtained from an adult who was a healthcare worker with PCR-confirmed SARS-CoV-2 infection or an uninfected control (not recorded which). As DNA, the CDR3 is TGTGCCAGCAGCCAGCAGGGGGTGGGCCGCGAGCAGTACTTC. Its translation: CASSQQGVGREQYF.